This is a list of T cell receptor beta chains from one sample in a study of Graves' ophthalmopathy and Graves' hyperthyroidism. A single record per CDR3 protein comes from TCRdb applying MiXCR to the multiplex PCR reads. There are about 620,000 distinct CDR3 sequences in the sample; roughly 20% occur only once, and more than 5.5% lies in the top ten. Source material: peripheral blood. All receptors come from a woman under 30 with stable Graves' hyperthyroidism. Some clones in this sample may be carry-over from other donors' samples. CDR3s include the opening cysteine and the closing phenylalanine or tryptophan. Each record gives: D gene, J gene, clone size, V gene, CDR3 DNA, CDR3 protein. The D gene is left open where the match is weak. Rows give clone size only sometimes, using once, few, many, or a class for an expanded clone.

TRBD1 TRBJ1-1 - TRBV5-1 TGCGCCAGCAGCTTGGGGGGGACAGCGGCGAACACTGAAGCTTTCTTT CASSLGGTAANTEAFF
- TRBJ1-5 many TRBV7-2 TGTGCCAGCAGCCGGCAGGGCCTCGGTCAGCCCCAGCATTTT CASSRQGLGQPQHF
- TRBJ1-1 many TRBV20-1 TGCAGTGCCAGACAGAGCACTGAAGCTTTCTTT CSARQSTEAFF
- TRBJ1-1 many TRBV14 TGTGCCAGCAGCAGTTTACAGAAAGAAGCTTTCTTT CASSSLQKEAFF
TRBD1 TRBJ1-1 many TRBV6-5 TGTGCCAGCAGTCCAGGGGGCGGATACACTGAAGCTTTCTTT CASSPGGGYTEAFF
- TRBJ2-5 many TRBV3-1 TGTGCCAGCAGCCAAGACACCATTCAAGAGACCCAGTACTTC CASSQDTIQETQYF
TRBD2 TRBJ2-7 once TRBV5-1 TGCGCCAGCACCCGGCGGGGGGGAGGACCACCGTACGAGCAGTACTTC CASTRRGGGPPYEQYF
TRBD1 TRBJ2-7 - TRBV6-2/TRBV6-3 TGTGCCAGCAGTCGACCGGGGACAGGAGGTTACGAGCAGTACTTC CASSRPGTGGYEQYF
TRBD1 TRBJ1-6 many TRBV27 TGTGCCAGCAGTCAGAGACAGGGGTACAATTCACCCCTCCACTTT CASSQRQGYNSPLHF
- TRBJ1-1 few TRBV29-1 TGCAGCGTTGCGTCAGGGGCTACTGAAGCTTTCTTT CSVASGATEAFF
- TRBJ2-1 - TRBV4-1 TGCGCCAGCAGCCAAGGAGCATCCTACAATGAGCAGTTCTTC CASSQGASYNEQFF
TRBD1 TRBJ1-6 many TRBV6-2/TRBV6-3 TGTGCCAGCAGTGACAGGGGGGGATCACCCCTCCACTTT CASSDRGGSPLHF
- TRBJ2-7 many TRBV11-2 TGTGCCAGCAGCTTATCTGGGGACCTCTACGTGGAGCAGTACTTC CASSLSGDLYVEQYF
TRBD2 TRBJ2-4 many TRBV6-1 TGTGCCAGCAGTGAAACTAGCGTATTCTCTCTAGCCAAAAACATTAAGTACTTC CASSETSVFSLAKNIKYF
TRBD1 TRBJ1-5 few TRBV30 TGTGCCTGGAGTGGGACAGGGTGGCAGCCCCAGCATTTT CAWSGTGWQPQHF
- TRBJ1-2 many TRBV9 TGTGCCAGCACCTACGGGGGGGGCGCGGGGTATGGCTACACCTTC CASTYGGGAGYGYTF
- TRBJ2-7 many TRBV7-2 TGTGCCAGCAGCGATACAAAGTCACCCAGCGGCTACGAGCAGTACTTC CASSDTKSPSGYEQYF
TRBD1 TRBJ2-7 many TRBV28 TGTGCCACCTTTGGACAGGGCGAGCAGTACTTC CATFGQGEQYF
- TRBJ1-5 few TRBV27 TGTGCCAGCAGTTTTCGAAATCAGCCCCAGCATTTT CASSFRNQPQHF
- TRBJ1-2 many TRBV29-1 TGCAGCGTTCCCCGGGACTTTAACTATGGCTACACCTTC CSVPRDFNYGYTF
- TRBJ2-5 many TRBV10-3 TGTGCCATCAGTGATGGGGGAGGCGAGACCCAGTACTTC CAISDGGGETQYF
- TRBJ2-5 many TRBV11-3 TGTGCCAGCAGCACCAGACACCTCCAAGAGACCCAGTACTTC CASSTRHLQETQYF
TRBD2 TRBJ2-1 many TRBV5-1 TGCGCCAGCAGCCTACGCGGTCTAGCGGGACCCTCCTACAATGAGCAGTTCTTC CASSLRGLAGPSYNEQFF
TRBD1 TRBJ2-7 many TRBV11-2 TGTGCCAGCAGCTTAGCGGGACAGCCCGAGCAGTACTTC CASSLAGQPEQYF
- TRBJ2-5 few TRBV6-1 TGTGCCAGCAGTGAGCAAGAACAAGAGACCCAGTACTTC CASSEQEQETQYF
- TRBJ1-1 - TRBV12-3/TRBV12-4 TGTGCCAGCAGTTACGACCCTCGCGCGAACACTGAAGCTTTCTTT CASSYDPRANTEAFF
TRBD1 TRBJ1-1 many TRBV19 TGTGCCAGTAGTACTTGGGGGACAGAAGACACTGAAGCTTTCTTT CASSTWGTEDTEAFF
- TRBJ2-5 - TRBV5-1 TGCGCCAGCAGCTTGGTACTTCGGGGGGCGGAGACCCAGTACTTC CASSLVLRGAETQYF
- TRBJ1-1 few TRBV18 TGTGCCAGCTCACCACCGCCGACAGTTTACACTGAAGCTTTCTTT CASSPPPTVYTEAFF
- TRBJ2-5 many TRBV20-1 TGCAGTGCTCCCGGGACGGTCTTGGATTGGGAGACCCAGTACTTC CSAPGTVLDWETQYF
- TRBJ1-3 - TRBV28 TGTGCCAGCATATATCCGGCTGGAATCTCCATATATTTT CASIYPAGISIYF
- TRBJ2-7 few TRBV3-1 TGTGCCAGCAGCCAAGATGTGGCTACTTTTGGATACGGGCAGTACTTC CASSQDVATFGYGQYF
- TRBJ1-1 many TRBV3-1 TGTGCCAGCAGCCAAGCCTTCGGGAACACTGAAGCTTTCTTT CASSQAFGNTEAFF
TRBD2 TRBJ2-4 many TRBV15 TGTGCCACCAGCAGACTAGCGGACCCTGCCAAAAACATTCAGTACTTC CATSRLADPAKNIQYF
TRBD1 TRBJ1-2 - TRBV5-1 TGCGTCAGCAGCTTGTTCCCCGGACAGGGGAATGGCTACACCTTC CVSSLFPGQGNGYTF
TRBD2 TRBJ2-7 many TRBV2 TGTGCCAGCAGTGCGGGGCTAGCGGTTGCCTACGAGCAGTACTTC CASSAGLAVAYEQYF
- TRBJ2-5 many TRBV2 TGTGCCAGCAGTGAGGAAGCGATAGGGGAGACCCAGTACTTC CASSEEAIGETQYF
- TRBJ1-1 many TRBV4-2 TGTGCCAGCAGCCAGGTGTCGGGGGCAGGGAGGGTGGTAGCTTTCTTT CASSQVSGAGRVVAFF
- TRBJ2-5 many TRBV10-3 TGTGCCATCAGTGGCCCTACTGCAGGGGAGCGAGGGACCCAGTACTTC CAISGPTAGERGTQYF
TRBD1 TRBJ1-1 many TRBV20-1 TGCAGTGCGGAAGACAGGGCTATTATGAACACTGAAGCTTTCTTT CSAEDRAIMNTEAFF
- TRBJ2-7 - TRBV28 TGTGCCAGCAGTTTATGGCTAGCCAACTTC CASSLWLANF
- TRBJ2-7 few TRBV10-3 TGTGCCATCAGTGGAAATAGTGTCGAGCAGTACTTC CAISGNSVEQYF
- TRBJ1-5 - TRBV24-1 TGTGCCACCAGTGATTCGGGTTCAGGGGCCGATAGCAATCAGCCCCAGCATTTT CATSDSGSGADSNQPQHF
TRBD1 TRBJ2-5 - TRBV20-1 TGCAGTGCTTCCCATTTAGGGGGCGTCGAGACCCAGTACTTC CSASHLGGVETQYF
- TRBJ1-1 many TRBV6-2/TRBV6-3 TGTGCCAGCAGTTATGACCAGGGGATGAACACTGAAGCTTTCTTT CASSYDQGMNTEAFF
- TRBJ1-6 - TRBV7-9 TGTGCCAGCAGCTTAGCTGGACGATACGATTCACCCCTCCACTTT CASSLAGRYDSPLHF
- TRBJ1-1 many TRBV12-3/TRBV12-4 TGTGCCAGCAGTTTACCCGGGGGACACACTGAAGCTTTCTTT CASSLPGGHTEAFF
- TRBJ2-2 - TRBV12-3/TRBV12-4 TGTGCCAGCAGTTCCGCGGGGACCGGGGAGCTGTTTTTT CASSSAGTGELFF
TRBD1 TRBJ1-2 few TRBV6-2/TRBV6-3 TGTGCCAGCAGTTACCCGGGACAGGGGGCGCTTGACTATGGCTACACCTTC CASSYPGQGALDYGYTF